The source of this T cell receptor beta chain is a study of OX40 agonist ivuxolimab in advanced cancers. Regarding the study as a whole: Clonal expansion among partial responders at 0.1-3.0 mg/kg ranked near the lowest.

Germline V gene sequence: CDR1 SGDLS, CDR2 YYNGEE. The CDR3 has 12 residues. V gave up 0 bases and J gave up 13 bases, with 8 bases separating them. Note on this clone: The antigen remains unidentified.

Using immunoSEQ multiplex PCR, the repertoire was profiled, and TCRdb retains in-frame clones only, with some absent. The sample lists about 14,000 clones; approximately 77% were seen once. Autoimmune disease history or systemic immunosuppression meant exclusion. The chain joins TRBV9 to TRBJ1-6; the D gene is possibly TRBD1 (6 bases). The sequence was obtained from an adult with an advanced solid tumor such as melanoma, head and neck, liver or kidney cancer. Sequencing was performed on CD4+ or CD8+ T cells sorted from blood, taken in a trial of the OX40 agonist ivuxolimab. Here the CDR3 DNA reads TGTGCCAGCAGCGTAGGGGGGGCGCCCCTCCACTTT. Encoded protein: CASSVGGAPLHF.